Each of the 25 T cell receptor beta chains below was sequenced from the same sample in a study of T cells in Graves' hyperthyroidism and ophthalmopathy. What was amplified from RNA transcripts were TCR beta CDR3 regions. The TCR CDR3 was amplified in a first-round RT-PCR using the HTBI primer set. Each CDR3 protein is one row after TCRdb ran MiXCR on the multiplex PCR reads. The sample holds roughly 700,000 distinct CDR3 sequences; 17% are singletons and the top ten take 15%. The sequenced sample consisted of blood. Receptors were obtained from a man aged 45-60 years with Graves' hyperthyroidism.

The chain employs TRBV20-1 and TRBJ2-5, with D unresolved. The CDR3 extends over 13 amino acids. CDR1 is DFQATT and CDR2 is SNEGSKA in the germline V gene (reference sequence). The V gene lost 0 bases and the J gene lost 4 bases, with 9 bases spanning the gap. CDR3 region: CSARDVTGETQYF. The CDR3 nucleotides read TGCAGTGCTAGAGACGTGACGGGAGAGACCCAGTACTTC.

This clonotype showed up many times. Here the CDR3 reads CASSLKGARSYEQYF. The CDR3 DNA follows: TGTGCCAGCAGTTTAAAGGGGGCACGTTCCTACGAGCAGTACTTC. The genes are TRBV27 and TRBJ2-7; the match to TRBD1 covers 7 bases. V shed 2 bases and J 1 base; nucleotides not matched to a gene: 5. Germline CDR1 and CDR2: MNHEY and SMNVEV (reference sequence). The CDR3 spans 15 residues.

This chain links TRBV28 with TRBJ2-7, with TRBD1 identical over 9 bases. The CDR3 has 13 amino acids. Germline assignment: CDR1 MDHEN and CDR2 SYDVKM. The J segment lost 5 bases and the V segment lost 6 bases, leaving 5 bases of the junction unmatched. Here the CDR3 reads CASREGQGHEQYF. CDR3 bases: TGTGCCAGCAGGGAGGGACAGGGCCACGAGCAGTACTTC.

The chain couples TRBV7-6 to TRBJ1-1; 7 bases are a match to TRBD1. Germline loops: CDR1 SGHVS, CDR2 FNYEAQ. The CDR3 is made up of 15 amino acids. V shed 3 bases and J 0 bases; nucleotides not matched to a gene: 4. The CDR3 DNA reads TGTGCCAGCAGCTTTACAGGGGCACTGAACACTGAAGCTTTCTTT. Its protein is CASSFTGALNTEAFF. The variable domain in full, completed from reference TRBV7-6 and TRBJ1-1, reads GAGVSQSPRYKVTKRGQDVALRCDPISGHVSLYWYRQALGQGPEFLTYFNYEAQQDKSGLPNDRFSAERPEGSISTLTIQRTEQRDSAMYRCASSFTGALNTEAFFGQGTRLTVV.

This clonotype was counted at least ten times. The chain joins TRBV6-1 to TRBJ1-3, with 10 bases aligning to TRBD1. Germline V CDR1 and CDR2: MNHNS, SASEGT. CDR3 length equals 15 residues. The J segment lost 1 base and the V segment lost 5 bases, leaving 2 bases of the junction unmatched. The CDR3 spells CASSWDRGSGNTIYF. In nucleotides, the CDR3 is TGTGCCAGCAGTTGGGACAGGGGATCTGGAAACACCATATATTTT.

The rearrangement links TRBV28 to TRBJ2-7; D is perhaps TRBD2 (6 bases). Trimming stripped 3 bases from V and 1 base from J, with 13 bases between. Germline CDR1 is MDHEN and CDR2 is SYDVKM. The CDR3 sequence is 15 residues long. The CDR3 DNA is TGTGCCAGCAGTTTTCCGACTAGAAGTTCCTACGAGCAGTACTTC. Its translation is CASSFPTRSSYEQYF. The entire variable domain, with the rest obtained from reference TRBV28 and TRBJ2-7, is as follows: DVKVTQSSRYLVKRTGEKVFLECVQDMDHENMFWYRQDPGLGLRLIYFSYDVKMKEKGDIPEGYSVSREKKERFSLILESASTNQTSMYLCASSFPTRSSYEQYFGPGTRLTVT.

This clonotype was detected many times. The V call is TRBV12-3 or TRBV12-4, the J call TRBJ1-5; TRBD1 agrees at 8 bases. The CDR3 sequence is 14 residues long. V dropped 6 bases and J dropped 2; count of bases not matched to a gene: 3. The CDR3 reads CASRSGGGNQPQHF. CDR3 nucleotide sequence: TGTGCCAGCAGGTCAGGGGGCGGCAATCAGCCCCAGCATTTT.

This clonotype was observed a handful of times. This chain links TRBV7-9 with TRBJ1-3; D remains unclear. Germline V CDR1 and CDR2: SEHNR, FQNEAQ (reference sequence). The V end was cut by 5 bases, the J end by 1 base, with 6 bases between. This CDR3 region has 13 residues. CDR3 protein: CASSQGSGNTIYF. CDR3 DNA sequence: TGTGCCAGCAGCCAAGGTTCTGGAAACACCATATATTTT. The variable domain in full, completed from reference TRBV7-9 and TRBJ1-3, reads DTGVSQNPRHKITKRGQNVTFRCDPISEHNRLYWYRQTLGQGPEFLTYFQNEAQLEKSRLLSDRFSAERPKGSFSTLEIQRTEQGDSAMYLCASSQGSGNTIYFGEGSWLTVV.

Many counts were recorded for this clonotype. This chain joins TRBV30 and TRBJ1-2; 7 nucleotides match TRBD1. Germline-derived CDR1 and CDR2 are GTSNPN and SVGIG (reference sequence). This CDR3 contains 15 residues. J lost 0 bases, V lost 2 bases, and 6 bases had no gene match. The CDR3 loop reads CAWSLAQGTNYGYTF. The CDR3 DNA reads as TGTGCCTGGAGTCTCGCACAGGGGACTAACTATGGCTACACCTTC.

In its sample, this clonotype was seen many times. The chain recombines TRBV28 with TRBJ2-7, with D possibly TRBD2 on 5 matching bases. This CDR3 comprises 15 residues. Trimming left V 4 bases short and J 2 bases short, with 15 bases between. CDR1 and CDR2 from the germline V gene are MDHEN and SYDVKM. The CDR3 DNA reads TGTGCCAGCAGTTCCGCTGCCGGGGTCACCTACGAGCAGTACTTC. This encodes CASSSAAGVTYEQYF. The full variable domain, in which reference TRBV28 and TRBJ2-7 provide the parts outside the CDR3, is DVKVTQSSRYLVKRTGEKVFLECVQDMDHENMFWYRQDPGLGLRLIYFSYDVKMKEKGDIPEGYSVSREKKERFSLILESASTNQTSMYLCASSSAAGVTYEQYFGPGTRLTVT.

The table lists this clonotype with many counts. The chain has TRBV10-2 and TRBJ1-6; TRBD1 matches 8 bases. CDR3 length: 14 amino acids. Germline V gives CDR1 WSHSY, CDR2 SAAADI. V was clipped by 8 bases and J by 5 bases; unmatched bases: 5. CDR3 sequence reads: CASLQGQDNSPLHF. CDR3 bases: TGCGCCAGCCTCCAGGGACAGGATAATTCACCCCTCCACTTT.

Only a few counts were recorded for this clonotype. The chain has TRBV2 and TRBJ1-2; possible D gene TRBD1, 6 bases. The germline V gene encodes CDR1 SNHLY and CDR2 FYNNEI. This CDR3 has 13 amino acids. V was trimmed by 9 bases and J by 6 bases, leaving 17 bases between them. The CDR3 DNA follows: TGTGCCAGAGAATTCCTACAGGGTAATGGCTACACCTTC. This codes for CAREFLQGNGYTF.

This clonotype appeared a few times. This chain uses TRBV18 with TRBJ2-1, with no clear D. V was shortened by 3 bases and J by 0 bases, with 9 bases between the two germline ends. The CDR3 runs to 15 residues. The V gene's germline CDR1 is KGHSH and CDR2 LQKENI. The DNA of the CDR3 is TGTGCCAGCTCACCGACAATTGACTCCTACAATGAGCAGTTCTTC. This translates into CASSPTIDSYNEQFF.

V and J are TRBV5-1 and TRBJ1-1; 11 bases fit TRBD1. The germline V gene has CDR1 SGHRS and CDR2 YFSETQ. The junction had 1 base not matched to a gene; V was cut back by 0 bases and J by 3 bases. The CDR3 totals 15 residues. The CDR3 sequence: CASSLVGQGDTEAFF. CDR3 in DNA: TGCGCCAGCAGCTTGGTGGGACAGGGGGACACTGAAGCTTTCTTT.

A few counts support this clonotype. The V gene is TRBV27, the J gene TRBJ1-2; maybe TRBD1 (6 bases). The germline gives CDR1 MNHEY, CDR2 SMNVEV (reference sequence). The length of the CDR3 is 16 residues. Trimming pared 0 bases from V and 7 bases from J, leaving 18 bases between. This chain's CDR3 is CASSLSGGALSSGYTF. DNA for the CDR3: TGTGCCAGCAGTTTATCTGGGGGGGCGCTGAGTAGTGGCTACACCTTC.

The CDR3 loop reads CASSFSGIDQPQHF. In nucleotides, the CDR3 is TGTGCCAGCAGTTTTTCCGGGATCGACCAGCCCCAGCATTTT. The genes are TRBV12-3 or TRBV12-4 and TRBJ1-5; no definite D call. The V and J ends lost 3 bases and 7 bases respectively, with 13 bases between them. The CDR3 length is 14 residues.

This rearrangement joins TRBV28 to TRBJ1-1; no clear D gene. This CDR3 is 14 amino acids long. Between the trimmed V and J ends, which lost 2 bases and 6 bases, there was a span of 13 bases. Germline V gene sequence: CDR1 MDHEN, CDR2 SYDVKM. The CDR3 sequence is CASSLTGRWAEAFF. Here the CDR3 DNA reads TGTGCCAGCAGTTTAACTGGGCGATGGGCTGAAGCTTTCTTT.

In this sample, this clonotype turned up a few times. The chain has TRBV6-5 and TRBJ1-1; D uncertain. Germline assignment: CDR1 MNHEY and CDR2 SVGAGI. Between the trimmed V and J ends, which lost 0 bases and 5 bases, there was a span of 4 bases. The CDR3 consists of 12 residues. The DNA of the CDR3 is TGTGCCAGCAGTTACTCACGGACTGAAGCTTTCTTT. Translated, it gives CASSYSRTEAFF.

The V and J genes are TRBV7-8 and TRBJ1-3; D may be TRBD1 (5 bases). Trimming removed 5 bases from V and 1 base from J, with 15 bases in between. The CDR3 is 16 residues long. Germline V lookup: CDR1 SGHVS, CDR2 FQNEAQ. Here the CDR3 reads CASSPTGPRSGNTIYF. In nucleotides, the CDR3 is TGTGCCAGCAGCCCAACAGGTCCCAGGTCTGGAAACACCATATATTTT.

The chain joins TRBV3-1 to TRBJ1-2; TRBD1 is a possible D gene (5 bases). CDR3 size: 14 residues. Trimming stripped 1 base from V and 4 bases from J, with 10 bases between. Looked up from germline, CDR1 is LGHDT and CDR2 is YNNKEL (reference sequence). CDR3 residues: CASSQARQGYGYTF. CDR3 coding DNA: TGTGCCAGCAGCCAAGCGAGGCAGGGCTATGGCTACACCTTC.

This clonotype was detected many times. CDR3 sequence: CASRLVEETQYF. In DNA form, the CDR3 reads TGTGCCAGCAGACTTGTAGAAGAGACCCAGTACTTC. J is TRBJ2-5 and V is TRBV7-9; D is unclear. Germline loops: CDR1 SEHNR, CDR2 FQNEAQ (reference sequence). Trimming stripped 6 bases from V and 3 bases from J, with 8 bases between. The CDR3 is 12 residues long.

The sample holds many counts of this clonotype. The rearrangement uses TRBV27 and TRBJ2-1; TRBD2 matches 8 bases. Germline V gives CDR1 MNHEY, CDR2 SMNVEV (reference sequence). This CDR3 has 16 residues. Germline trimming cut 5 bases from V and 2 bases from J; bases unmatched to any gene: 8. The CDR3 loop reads CASSAPERGTYNEQFF. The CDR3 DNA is TGTGCCAGCAGTGCCCCGGAGCGGGGGACCTACAATGAGCAGTTCTTC.

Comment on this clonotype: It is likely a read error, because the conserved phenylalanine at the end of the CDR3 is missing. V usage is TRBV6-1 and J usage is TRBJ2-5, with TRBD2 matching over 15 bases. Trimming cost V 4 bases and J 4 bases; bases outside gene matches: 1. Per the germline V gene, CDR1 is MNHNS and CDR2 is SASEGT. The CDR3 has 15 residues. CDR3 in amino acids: CASSGTSGRGETQYV. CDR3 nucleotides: TGTGCCAGCAGTGGGACTAGCGGGAGGGGAGAGACCCAGTACGTC.

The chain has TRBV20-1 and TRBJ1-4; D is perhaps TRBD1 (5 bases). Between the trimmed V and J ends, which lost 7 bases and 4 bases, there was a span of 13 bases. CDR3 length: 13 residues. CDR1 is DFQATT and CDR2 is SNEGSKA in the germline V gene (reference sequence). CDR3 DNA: TGCAGTGGGTCGCCGGGGGGTAATGAAAAACTGTTTTTT. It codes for CSGSPGGNEKLFF.

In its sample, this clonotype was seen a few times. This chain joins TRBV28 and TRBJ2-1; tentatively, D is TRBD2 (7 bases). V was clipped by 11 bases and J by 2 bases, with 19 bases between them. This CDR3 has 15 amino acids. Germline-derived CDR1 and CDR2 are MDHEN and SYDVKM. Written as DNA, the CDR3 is TGTGCCTGCAAGGGGGGGGGCAACGCCTACAATGAGCAGTTCTTC. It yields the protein CACKGGGNAYNEQFF.